Here is one T cell receptor beta chain with its context. The antigen is undetermined. Only in-frame clones appear in the TCRdb table, and some are missing; sequencing was by immunoSEQ multiplex PCR. The table has 70,000 to 75,000 clones, 86% seen once. This specimen belongs to a study of OX40 agonist ivuxolimab in advanced cancers. Overall study: It was permissible to have had prior anti-PD-1, anti-PD-L1 or anti-CTLA-4 therapy, and about 40% had some. General observations from the study: Expanded clones tended on average to be more numerous among CD8+ T cells than CD4+.

The CDR3 is 14 amino acids. Germline assignment: CDR1 SEHNR and CDR2 FQNEAQ (reference sequence). Trimming stripped 3 bases from V and 1 base from J, with 6 bases between. This TCR came from an adult with an advanced solid tumor such as melanoma, head and neck, liver or kidney cancer. The sample consisted of CD4+ or CD8+ T cells sorted from blood, taken in a trial of the OX40 agonist ivuxolimab. The chain carries TRBV7-9 and TRBJ2-2; D may correspond to TRBD1 or TRBD2 (5 bases each). CDR3 coding DNA: TGTGCCAGCAGCTTTGGGGGGAACACCGGGGAGCTGTTTTTT. Protein product: CASSFGGNTGELFF.